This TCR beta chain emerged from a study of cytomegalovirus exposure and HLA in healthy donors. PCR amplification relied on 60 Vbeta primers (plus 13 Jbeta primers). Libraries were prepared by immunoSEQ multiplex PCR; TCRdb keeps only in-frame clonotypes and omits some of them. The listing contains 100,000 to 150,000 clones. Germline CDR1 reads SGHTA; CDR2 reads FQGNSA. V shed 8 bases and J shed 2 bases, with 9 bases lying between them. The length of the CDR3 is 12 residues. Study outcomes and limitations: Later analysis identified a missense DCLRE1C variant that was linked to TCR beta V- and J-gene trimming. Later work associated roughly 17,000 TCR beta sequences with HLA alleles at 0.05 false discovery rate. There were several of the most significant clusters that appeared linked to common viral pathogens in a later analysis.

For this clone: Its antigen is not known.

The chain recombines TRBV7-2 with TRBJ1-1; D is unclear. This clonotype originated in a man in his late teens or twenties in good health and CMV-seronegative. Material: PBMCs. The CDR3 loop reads CASGRLNTEAFF. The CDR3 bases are TGTGCCAGCGGCAGACTAAACACTGAAGCTTTCTTT.